These 7 T cell receptor beta chains share one sample of origin, sequenced in a study of post-analysis software for immune sequencing data. Whole-study findings and limits: There were five or six TRBV segments more frequent in patients than controls, and TRBV5-6, TRBV5-1 and TRBV20-1 were among them.

Their antigen targets remain unknown. TCR beta cDNA libraries included unique molecular identifiers. TCRdb passed the PCR reads through MiXCR, listing each CDR3 protein once. In the table there are 700,000 to 800,000 distinct CDR3 sequences, 30% of which are singletons. Sequenced material: blood. The receptor source for this set is a girl aged 10 to 17 with multiple sclerosis.

This chain links TRBV12-3 or TRBV12-4 with TRBJ1-5, with D perhaps TRBD1 (6 bases). This CDR3 has 15 residues. Trimming removed 3 bases at V and 3 bases at J, with 12 bases between. CDR3 sequence: CASSFGQSDNQPQHF. CDR3 nucleotide sequence: TGTGCCAGCAGTTTTGGACAGAGCGACAATCAGCCCCAGCATTTT.

The V call is TRBV29-1, the J call TRBJ1-3; possibly TRBD1 for D (5 bases). Per germline, CDR1 SQVTM and CDR2 ANQGSEA. The CDR3 has 15 amino acids. Trimming pared 0 bases from V and 2 bases from J, leaving 11 bases between. CDR3 nucleotide sequence: TGCAGCGTTGAAGATCGTCTGGGGCCTGGAAACACCATATATTTT. Amino acid sequence: CSVEDRLGPGNTIYF. The full variable domain, with the rest looked up from reference TRBV29-1 and TRBJ1-3, is SAVISQKPSRDICQRGTSLTIQCQVDSQVTMMFWYRQQPGQSLTLIATANQGSEATYESGFVIDKFPISRPNLTFSTLTVSNMSPEDSSIYLCSVEDRLGPGNTIYFGEGSWLTVV.

This clonotype was detected only a few times. The chain uses TRBV5-1 and TRBJ1-2; D perhaps matches TRBD1 (5 bases). The germline CDR1 and CDR2 sequences are SGHRS and YFSETQ. V was pared by 1 base and J by 8 bases, with 15 bases between. The CDR3 has 14 amino acids. The CDR3 protein is CASSLTNPGSGYTF. In DNA, the CDR3 is TGCGCCAGCAGCTTGACGAACCCAGGGTCAGGCTACACCTTC.

This clonotype was recorded at least ten times. The chain carries TRBV29-1 and TRBJ2-5; possible D gene TRBD1, 6 bases. Germline V CDR1 and CDR2: SQVTM, ANQGSEA. The CDR3 spans 12 residues. V lost 4 bases and J 5 bases, leaving 11 bases between the germline ends. The chain's CDR3 is CSVGRGGETQYF. The DNA of the CDR3 is TGCAGCGTTGGCAGGGGCGGGGAGACCCAGTACTTC.

The chain combines TRBV29-1 with TRBJ1-2; weak D call: TRBD1 (6 bases). Looked up from germline, CDR1 is SQVTM and CDR2 is ANQGSEA. Deletions cut 6 bases from V and 4 bases from J, with 12 bases between. The CDR3 is 12 amino acids. The CDR3 sequence: CSVLGGPYGYTF. The DNA of the CDR3 is TGCAGCGTCCTAGGGGGGCCCTATGGCTACACCTTC.

The CDR3 sequence is CASSDDRRAYEQYF. CDR3 nucleotides: TGTGCCAGCAGTGACGACAGAAGGGCCTACGAGCAGTACTTC. The chain has TRBV6-1 and TRBJ2-7; D might be TRBD1 (5 bases). The V end was cut by 3 bases, the J end by 2 bases, with 11 bases between. There are 14 residues in the CDR3. Germline V gene sequence: CDR1 MNHNS, CDR2 SASEGT.

This clonotype has a single count. The chain recombines TRBV7-9 with TRBJ1-4; a weak D match, TRBD1 (6 bases). Trimming took off 4 bases at V and 7 bases at J, with 19 bases between the two ends. Germline V lookup: CDR1 SEHNR, CDR2 FQNEAQ (reference sequence). The CDR3 contains 16 residues. CDR3: CASSSTIQGRGEKLFF. Here the CDR3 DNA reads TGTGCCAGCAGCTCGACAATTCAGGGGAGGGGTGAAAAACTGTTTTTT.